This T cell receptor (beta chain) emerged from a study of vaccination effects on CD4 cells after COVID-19. Comment on this clone: Its antigen is unidentified.

Germline V gene sequence: CDR1 LGHDT, CDR2 YNNKEL (reference sequence). V trimming: 4 bases; J trimming: 3 bases; junction bases outside the gene matches: 3. The CDR3 is 14 amino acids. Sequenced by immunoSEQ multiplex PCR; TCRdb stores in-frame clones only, minus some. The sample has 60,000 to 70,000 clones, roughly 76% seen once. Prior to sequencing, the ViraFEST assay stimulated PBMC with viral peptide pools, which expanded the antigen-specific CD4+ T cells. Culturing for roughly 9 days preceded CD4+ T cell isolation. In the vaccine recipients, nucleocapsid antibodies were negative and there was no prior SARS-CoV-2 infection.

The sequences come from CD4+ T cells from PBMCs cultured with HCoV-229E spike peptides, collected before COVID-19 vaccination. The receptor's source is a human donor who received a COVID-19 vaccine. V gene TRBV3-1 (or the pseudogene TRBV3-2) combines with J gene TRBJ1-3; 7 nucleotides align to TRBD1. The CDR3 region has the DNA TGTGCCAGCAGCCGGGGACAGAATGGAAACACCATATATTTT. Translated: CASSRGQNGNTIYF.